The present T cell receptor (beta chain) was sequenced within a study of T cell clones after liver transplantation. About the research overall: In this trial, immunosuppression withdrawal was attempted within 2 years of liver transplant. At least one year of complete immunosuppression withdrawal without enzymes over twice normal defined tolerance.

This clone has a handful of counts. Assay used: immunoSEQ multiplex PCR; TCRdb lists only in-frame clones, some missing. This table holds around 100,000 clones, about 81% found once. V was shortened by 6 bases and J by 6 bases, with 21 bases between the two germline ends. The CDR3 has 16 residues. CDR1 and CDR2 (germline): SNHLY, FYNNEI. Thawed unstimulated PBMCs were FACS-sorted by CD3, CD4 and CD8 into two populations. The rearrangement joins TRBV2 to TRBJ1-5; D unresolved. The clonotype originates from a human patient who received a liver transplant. Some of these T cells may belong to the graft donor. This specimen consisted of CD4+ T cells from blood, obtained around 48 months after liver transplant. The CDR3 bases are TGTGCCAGCAGCGCGGAGGGCCCAGTCCGGGGTCAGCCCCAGCATTTT. It codes for CASSAEGPVRGQPQHF.